The clone carrying this T cell receptor (beta chain) was counted between two and nine times. This entry comes from a study of blood T cells in healthy people across ages. The J segment lost 9 bases and the V segment lost 4 bases, leaving 11 bases of the junction unmatched. This CDR3 is 17 amino acids long. Germline V lookup: CDR1 SGHTA, CDR2 FQGNSA. With a J-beta primer mix and a sample-barcoded 5' primer, a second PCR ran 7 to 11 cycles. Each cDNA molecule was tagged by a template-switch adaptor with 12 random nucleotides. TCRdb fed the 5' RACE reads into MiXCR, producing one record per CDR3 protein. The data show 540,000 or so distinct CDR3 sequences, with less than 60% seen just once and roughly 24% held by the top ten.

The sequencing sample was made of blood. V gene TRBV7-2 combines with J gene TRBJ2-1; 14 bases line up with TRBD2. This TCR was recovered from a man older than 75 in good health. The chain's CDR3 is CASSSDRLAGGEGEQFF. Here the CDR3 DNA reads TGTGCCAGCAGCTCGGACAGACTAGCGGGGGGGGAGGGTGAGCAGTTCTTC.